This T cell receptor (beta chain) emerged from a study of CD8 T cells in ankylosing spondylitis. CDR1 and CDR2 from the germline V gene are SGHDT and YYEEEE. The CDR3 sequence is 17 residues long. The germline V and J ends were trimmed by 1 base and 5 bases, with 16 bases remaining between them. Findings and limits, study-wide: A motif of several highly homologous TCR beta variants was seen as apparently characteristic of ankylosing spondylitis blood. Matched ankylosing spondylitis synovial fluid reportedly showed significant enrichment of disease-linked clones.

At least ten counts were recorded for this clonotype. Antigen unknown. By quantitative 5'-RACE with molecular barcodes, the TCR beta libraries were made. Using its own MiXCR run on the 5' RACE reads, TCRdb lists one record per CDR3 protein. The profile shows 450,000 to 550,000 distinct CDR3 sequences, roughly 5% of them singletons. Input material: blood, either unsorted or a sorted T cell fraction (not recorded which). This clonotype was obtained from a male donor with ankylosing spondylitis. This chain uses TRBV5-6 with TRBJ1-6; possible D gene TRBD1, 5 bases. The CDR3 here is CASSLRGLPKDNSPLHF. Here the CDR3 DNA reads TGTGCCAGCAGCTTGAGGGGACTCCCTAAGGATAATTCACCCCTCCACTTT.